The rows below give T cell receptor beta chains drawn from one sample of a study of cytomegalovirus exposure and HLA in healthy donors. Profiled with immunoSEQ multiplex PCR; TCRdb holds only in-frame clones, not every one. The sample includes about 150,000 clones, 73% of them seen just once. The source material was PBMCs. Every receptor here comes from a woman between 18 and 29 years old in good health and CMV-seropositive. Both conserved end residues are part of each CDR3. D genes are given only for firm matches. Clone size is not always given. Where it is, it says once, few, many or a class for expanded clones.

v_call	j_call	d_call	clone_size	cdr3_nt	cdr3_aa
TRBV4-2	TRBJ2-1	-	-	TGTGCCAGCAGCCTACTTACTAGCTCCTACAATGAGCAGTTCTTC	CASSLLTSSYNEQFF
TRBV7-8	TRBJ2-5	-	-	TGTGCCAGCAGCGGCGAGGGGGTTTCGGGGGAGACCCAGTACTTC	CASSGEGVSGETQYF
TRBV4-1	TRBJ2-5	-	-	TGCGCCAGCAGCCAAGTTCTTACTCGGGGAGAGACCCAGTACTTC	CASSQVLTRGETQYF
TRBV29-1	TRBJ1-4	TRBD1	-	TGCAGCGGAGGACAGGGGGTAACTAATGAAAAACTGTTTTTT	CSGGQGVTNEKLFF
TRBV5-6	TRBJ2-7	-	-	TGTGCCAGCCGCCTAAGGGAGGCTTACGAGCAGTACTTC	CASRLREAYEQYF
TRBV4-3	TRBJ2-7	-	-	TGCGCCAGCAGCTCGGGAGTCGGCTACGAGCAGTACTTC	CASSSGVGYEQYF
TRBV29-1	TRBJ2-3	TRBD2	-	TGCAGCGTTGGGGAGGGCGGCACAGATACGCAGTATTTT	CSVGEGGTDTQYF
TRBV18	TRBJ2-1	TRBD2	-	TGTGCCAGCTCATCTCTAGCGGGGAATAACAATGAGCAGTTCTTC	CASSSLAGNNNEQFF
TRBV6-1	TRBJ1-5	-	-	TGTGCCAGCAGCCCTTATGATCAGCCCCAGCATTTT	CASSPYDQPQHF
TRBV7-8	TRBJ2-7	-	-	TGTGCCAGCAGCCCCCCCCTAGGAGGTGGACAGAACTACGAGCAGTACTTC	CASSPPLGGGQNYEQYF
TRBV6-5	TRBJ1-5	-	-	TGTGCCAGCAGTAGGGGGGGAGGCAATCAGCCCCAGCATTTT	CASSRGGGNQPQHF
TRBV5-1	TRBJ2-7	TRBD1	once	TGCGCCAGCAGCTTGGCCGGGACAGGGGCCCACGAGCAGTACTTC	CASSLAGTGAHEQYF
TRBV19	TRBJ1-1	TRBD1	-	TGTGCCAGTAGGGGACAGATGAACACTGAAGCTTTCTTT	CASRGQMNTEAFF
TRBV4-1	TRBJ2-7	-	-	TGCGCCAGCAGCCAAGGCAGTACCTACGAGCAGTACTTC	CASSQGSTYEQYF
TRBV11-2	TRBJ2-3	-	-	TGTGCCAGCAGCTTAGGAGCGGCGGTACTCGGCGCAGATACGCAGTATTTT	CASSLGAAVLGADTQYF
TRBV11-3	TRBJ2-1	-	-	TGTGCCAGCAGCCGAGCCCCCCATTCCATTCCGTTCTTC	CASSRAPHSIPFF
TRBV10-1	TRBJ1-1	TRBD1	-	TGCGCCAGCAGCGCCAATCAGGGGGCGGGCACTGAAGCTTTCTTT	CASSANQGAGTEAFF